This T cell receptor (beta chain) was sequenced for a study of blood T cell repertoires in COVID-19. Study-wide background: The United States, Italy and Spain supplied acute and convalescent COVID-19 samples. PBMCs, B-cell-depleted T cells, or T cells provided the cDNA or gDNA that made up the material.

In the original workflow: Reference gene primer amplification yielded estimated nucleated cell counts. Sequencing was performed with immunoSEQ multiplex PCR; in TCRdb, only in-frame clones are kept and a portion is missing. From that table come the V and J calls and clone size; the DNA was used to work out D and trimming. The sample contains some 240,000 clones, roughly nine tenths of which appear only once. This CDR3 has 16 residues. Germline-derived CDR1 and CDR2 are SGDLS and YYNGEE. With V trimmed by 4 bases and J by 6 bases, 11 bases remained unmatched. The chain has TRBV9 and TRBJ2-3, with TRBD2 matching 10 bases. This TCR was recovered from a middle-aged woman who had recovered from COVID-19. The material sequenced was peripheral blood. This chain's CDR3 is CASSPPQRGGRDTQYF. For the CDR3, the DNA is TGTGCCAGCAGCCCCCCCCAGCGGGGGGGTCGGGATACGCAGTATTTT.